This section outlines one T cell receptor (beta chain) sequence together with its context. The source of the sample is a study of T cells in Graves' hyperthyroidism and ophthalmopathy. RNA transcripts yielded amplified TCR beta CDR3 regions. Initially, a first-round RT-PCR of the TCR CDR3 employed the HTBI primer set. Each CDR3 protein is one row after TCRdb ran MiXCR on the multiplex PCR reads. The repertoire includes under 250,000 distinct CDR3 sequences, roughly 17% of them detected once, and 50% sits in the top ten. The material sequenced was blood. The TCR was taken from a man between 50 and 59 years old with Graves' hyperthyroidism.

CDR3 protein: CASRGRTGLAKNIQYF. The CDR3 nucleotides are TGTGCCAGCAGGGGACGTACGGGGCTAGCCAAAAACATTCAGTACTTC. The chain carries TRBV27 and TRBJ2-4; D may be TRBD1 or TRBD2 (5 bases each). Trimming removed 6 bases from V and 0 bases from J, with 15 bases in between. There are 16 residues in the CDR3. Germline lookup yields CDR1 MNHEY and CDR2 SMNVEV (reference sequence).